The clone carrying this T cell receptor (beta chain) was counted only a few times. Primed by a sample-barcoded 5' primer and a J-beta primer mix, a second PCR proceeded for roughly 6 to 12 cycles. TCRdb redid the calling of the 5' RACE reads with MiXCR, one entry per CDR3 protein. The data hold 270,000 or so distinct CDR3 sequences, with around 30% observed a single time. The data derive from a study of blood T cells in healthy people across ages. V lost 5 bases and J 6 bases, leaving 10 bases between the germline ends. Germline values: CDR1 MDHEN, CDR2 SYDVKM. The CDR3 length is 12 residues. The specimen sequenced was blood. This TCR derives from a woman in her 70s in good health. The chain combines TRBV28 with TRBJ1-2; D remains unclear. CDR3 bases: TGTGCCAGCAGTGGTAATCTAGATGGCTACACCTTC. Residues: CASSGNLDGYTF.